This entry lists 22 T cell receptor beta chains sequenced from one sample in a study of blood T cell repertoires in COVID-19. Method: immunoSEQ multiplex PCR; TCRdb's copy keeps in-frame clones and lacks some. The table includes fewer than 75,000 clones, around 77% detected once. Sequenced material: peripheral blood. The receptors originated from a man between 60 and 70 years old with acute or convalescent COVID-19.

J is TRBJ2-5 and V is TRBV23-1; 7 bases are shared with TRBD2. TRBV23-1 is assigned to the ORF class and has an uncertain function. After removal of 6 bases from V and 9 bases from J, the junction contained 19 bases not matched to a gene. The CDR3 has 16 amino acids. CDR3 protein: CASRIWLGGSRLSQYF. The CDR3 nucleotides are TGCGCCAGCAGGATATGGTTGGGGGGGAGTAGATTGTCCCAGTACTTC.

The V gene is TRBV29-1, the J gene TRBJ2-5; tentatively, D is TRBD2 (5 bases). Germline V gene sequence: CDR1 SQVTM, CDR2 ANQGSEA. The CDR3 covers 12 residues. Trimming took 7 bases from V and 3 from J, leaving 12 bases between them. CDR3 in amino acids: CSALGGEETQYF. DNA for the CDR3: TGCAGCGCCCTCGGAGGCGAAGAGACCCAGTACTTC.

The rearrangement joins TRBV11-2 to TRBJ2-1, with 7 bases that match TRBD2. This CDR3 has 15 amino acids. Germline V gene sequence: CDR1 SGHAT, CDR2 FQNNGV. Losses at the gene ends were 5 bases for V and 2 bases for J; bases not matched to a gene: 6. The chain's CDR3 is CASSLGGGAYNEQFF. The CDR3 coding sequence is TGTGCCAGCAGCCTTGGTGGGGGGGCCTACAATGAGCAGTTCTTC.

The chain couples TRBV27 to TRBJ1-3; D is uncertain. Germline CDR1 reads MNHEY; CDR2 reads SMNVEV (reference sequence). V lost 11 bases and J lost 4, with 9 bases in between. CDR3 size: 11 residues. In DNA, the CDR3 is TGTGCCTCTATTTCGGGAAACACCATATATTTT. Translation: CASISGNTIYF.

This sequence joins TRBV6-6 and TRBJ1-2; 7 bases map to TRBD1. Germline values: CDR1 MNHNY, CDR2 SVGAGI (reference sequence). The V gene end was trimmed by 10 bases and the J gene end by 2 bases; junction bases not matched to a gene: 1. The CDR3 covers 11 residues. The CDR3: CAMTGNYGYTF. The CDR3 DNA sequence: TGTGCCATGACAGGGAACTATGGCTACACCTTC.

This clone was seen many times. The rearrangement joins TRBV5-6 to TRBJ2-5; TRBD2 matches 7 bases. The J segment lost 2 bases and the V segment lost 3 bases, leaving 10 bases of the junction unmatched. This CDR3 comprises 16 residues. Germline values: CDR1 SGHDT, CDR2 YYEEEE. The CDR3, as DNA: TGTGCCAGCAGCTACCAGGCGGCGGGAGCTCAAGAGACCCAGTACTTC. Its protein product is CASSYQAAGAQETQYF.

This chain connects TRBV12-5 to TRBJ2-7, with 9 bases matching TRBD1. The trim removed 1 base at V and 0 bases at J, leaving 7 bases unmatched. The CDR3 runs to 17 residues. Germline CDR1 LGHNT, CDR2 FRNRAP. The CDR3 sequence is CASGLAPPTGGSYEQYF. The CDR3 DNA reads TGTGCTAGTGGTTTGGCACCCCCGACAGGGGGCTCCTACGAGCAGTACTTC.

The rearrangement joins TRBV24-1 to TRBJ2-2; TRBD1 matches at 9 bases. This CDR3 has 19 amino acids. The J segment lost 0 bases and the V segment lost 3 bases, leaving 10 bases of the junction unmatched. Germline V lookup: CDR1 KGHDR, CDR2 SFDVKD. DNA of the CDR3: TGTGCCACCAGTGATCTACCCCCCGGGACAGGGACGAACACCGGGGAGCTGTTTTTT. It codes for CATSDLPPGTGTNTGELFF.

This clone came up once. The rearrangement links TRBV4-2 to TRBJ1-6; the D is unclear. The CDR3 loop spans 14 amino acids. Germline CDR1 LGHNA, CDR2 YNFKEQ. Between the trimmed V and J ends, which lost 2 bases and 7 bases, there was a span of 9 bases. The DNA for the CDR3 is TGTGCCAGCAGCCAATTGAGACTGAATTCACCCCTCCACTTT. Protein sequence: CASSQLRLNSPLHF.

The rearrangement uses TRBV2 and TRBJ2-2; TRBD1 matches 9 bases. After removal of 6 bases from V and 6 bases from J, the junction contained 8 bases not matched to a gene. CDR1 and CDR2 from the germline V gene are SNHLY and FYNNEI. The CDR3 is 15 residues long. The CDR3 DNA follows: TGTGCCAGCAGGCCCCGGACAGGGGCCGCCGGGGAGCTGTTTTTT. Translated, it gives CASRPRTGAAGELFF.

In DNA form, the CDR3 reads TGTGCCAGCAGCTCAATAGCGGGGGGGCCAGAGACCCAGTACTTC. This gives the protein CASSSIAGGPETQYF. The V call is TRBV7-9, the J call TRBJ2-5; 11 bases line up with TRBD2. The trim removed 4 bases at V and 4 bases at J, leaving 5 bases unmatched. CDR1 and CDR2 (germline): SEHNR, FQNEAQ (reference sequence). CDR3 size: 15 residues.

The CDR3 coding sequence is TGCGCCAGCAGCTTGGTAGGGGATCCCTACAATGAGCAGTTCTTC. This gives the protein CASSLVGDPYNEQFF. The chain uses TRBV5-1 and TRBJ2-1; tentatively, D is TRBD1 (5 bases). In germline, CDR1 is SGHRS, CDR2 YFSETQ. Trimming removed 0 bases from V and 2 bases from J, with 9 bases in between. The CDR3 length is 15 residues.

This rearrangement joins TRBV6-1 to TRBJ1-1; 8 bases map to TRBD1. Trimming removed 3 bases from V and 1 base from J; junction bases left unmatched: 4. The germline gives CDR1 MNHNS, CDR2 SASEGT. The CDR3 is 15 residues long. CDR3 in amino acids: CASSDPGTGNTEAFF. CDR3 nucleotides: TGTGCCAGCAGTGACCCCGGGACAGGGAACACTGAAGCTTTCTTT.

The genes are TRBV9 and TRBJ2-2, with D unclear. V lost 0 bases to trimming and J lost 7 bases, with 4 bases between them. CDR1 and CDR2 from the germline V gene are SGDLS and YYNGEE. The CDR3 has 12 amino acids. CDR3 residues: CASSVANGELFF. The CDR3 nucleotides are TGTGCCAGCAGCGTAGCTAACGGGGAGCTGTTTTTT.

This rearrangement joins TRBV5-1 to TRBJ2-1, with a possible D match to TRBD2 (5 bases). V lost 5 bases to trimming and J lost 0 bases, with 12 bases between them. The CDR3 spans 15 residues. CDR1 SGHRS and CDR2 YFSETQ come from the germline V gene. The CDR3 is CASRPPGSSYNEQFF. CDR3 in DNA: TGCGCCAGCAGGCCGCCGGGGAGCTCCTACAATGAGCAGTTCTTC.

CDR3 protein: CASSLARDRLEVYQPQHF. The CDR3 nucleotides read TGTGCCAGCAGCTTAGCCCGAGACAGGTTGGAAGTTTATCAGCCCCAGCATTTT. The chain is built from TRBV7-8 and TRBJ1-5; TRBD1 might be the D (6 bases). CDR3 length equals 18 residues. CDR1 SGHVS and CDR2 FQNEAQ come from the germline V gene. Trimming left V 0 bases short and J 5 bases short, with 20 bases between.

This chain joins TRBV9 and TRBJ1-6; possibly TRBD1 for D (5 bases). Per the germline V gene, CDR1 is SGDLS and CDR2 is YYNGEE. The CDR3 runs 14 residues. Trimming took 4 bases from V and 6 from J, leaving 11 bases between them. CDR3 in amino acids: CASSLRQTNSPLHF. In DNA, the CDR3 is TGTGCCAGCAGCCTAAGACAGACTAATTCACCCCTCCACTTT.

The chain has TRBV19 and TRBJ2-3; 8 bases are a match to TRBD2. J was trimmed by 7 bases and V by 3 bases; bases with no gene match: 9. CDR3 size: 15 residues. Looked up from germline, CDR1 is LNHDA and CDR2 is SQIVND (reference sequence). The DNA for the CDR3 is TGTGCCAGTAGTATTGGTGAGCCTAGCGGGTATACGCAGTATTTT. Its protein product is CASSIGEPSGYTQYF.

This clone was seen more than once but under ten times. This chain connects TRBV5-1 to TRBJ2-7, with D perhaps matching TRBD1 (6 bases). Between the trimmed V and J ends, which lost 1 base and 0 bases, there was a span of 8 bases. The V gene's germline CDR1 is SGHRS and CDR2 YFSETQ. The CDR3 loop spans 14 amino acids. CDR3 residues: CASSLLGGSYEQYF. CDR3 in DNA: TGCGCCAGCAGCTTGCTAGGGGGCTCCTACGAGCAGTACTTC.

The V call is TRBV19, the J call TRBJ1-4, with D possibly matching TRBD1 (5 bases). CDR3 size: 14 residues. The ends were cut back, 4 bases at V and 5 bases at J, with 11 bases in the middle. Germline V gene lookup returns CDR1 LNHDA and CDR2 SQIVND (reference sequence). CDR3 coding DNA: TGTGCCAGTAGTAACCAGGGAAGGAATGAAAAACTGTTTTTT. Protein product: CASSNQGRNEKLFF.

This chain uses TRBV5-8 with TRBJ1-1, with TRBD1 matching over 9 bases. This CDR3 region has 16 residues. The V gene end was trimmed by 4 bases and the J gene end by 0 bases; junction bases not matched to a gene: 7. CDR1 is SGHTS, CDR2 YDEGEE, per germline. Here the CDR3 reads CASSLGQGKLNTEAFF. CDR3 in DNA: TGTGCCAGCAGCCTGGGACAGGGAAAATTGAACACTGAAGCTTTCTTT. The whole variable domain, filled in from reference TRBV5-8 and TRBJ1-1, reads EAGVTQSPTHLIKTRGQQATLRCSPISGHTSVYWYQQALGLGLQFLLWYDEGEERNRGNFPPRFSGRQFPNYSSELNVNALELEDSALYLCASSLGQGKLNTEAFFGQGTRLTVV.

Written as DNA, the CDR3 is TGTGCCAGCAGCGGGCGGGGGGGCTACGAGCAGTACTTC. Its translation: CASSGRGGYEQYF. The chain links TRBV7-8 to TRBJ2-7; 9 nucleotides line up with TRBD2. Germline assignment: CDR1 SGHVS and CDR2 FQNEAQ. The CDR3 consists of 13 residues. V lost 5 bases and J lost 3; bases outside the gene matches: 2.